The 26 T cell receptor beta chains below all came from one sample that was sequenced in a study of T cell changes during pregnancy in multiple sclerosis. Assay: immunoSEQ multiplex PCR; the TCRdb copy retains only in-frame clones and omits some. The table lists 45,000 to 65,000 clones, over 90% of them singletons, with approximately 2.5% in the top ten. Sample: CD8+ T cells from peripheral blood mononuclear cells, taken in the third trimester of pregnancy. Source of these receptors: a female donor with multiple sclerosis, enrolled in a pregnancy study.

V and J are TRBV7-9 and TRBJ2-5; D may be TRBD2 (6 bases). V was shortened by 7 bases and J by 4 bases, with 19 bases between the two germline ends. The CDR3 contains 15 residues. CDR1 and CDR2 from the germline V gene are SEHNR and FQNEAQ (reference sequence). The CDR3 protein is CASTKAAGLGETQYF. CDR3 coding DNA: TGTGCCAGCACCAAAGCGGCGGGATTGGGAGAGACCCAGTACTTC.

The chain recombines TRBV18 with TRBJ2-1; D is possibly TRBD2 (6 bases). The V gene's germline CDR1 is KGHSH and CDR2 LQKENI. CDR3 length: 17 residues. Trimming stripped 0 bases from V and 9 bases from J, with 21 bases between. CDR3 sequence reads: CASSPPGGGGAIGEQFF. CDR3 in DNA: TGTGCCAGCTCACCACCGGGGGGAGGAGGGGCCATCGGTGAGCAGTTCTTC.

This clone has just a few counts. The gene calls are TRBV7-6 and TRBJ2-7, with 9 nucleotides matching TRBD2. Germline V gives CDR1 SGHVS, CDR2 FNYEAQ. Losses at the gene ends were 1 base for V and 3 bases for J; bases not matched to a gene: 7. This CDR3 has 16 residues. The CDR3 coding sequence is TGTGCCAGCAGCTTAGAAACTAGCGGGCTATTCTACGAGCAGTACTTC. Protein: CASSLETSGLFYEQYF.

This chain joins TRBV30 and TRBJ2-3; D is possibly TRBD1 (6 bases). In germline, CDR1 is GTSNPN, CDR2 SVGIG (reference sequence). The CDR3 has 15 amino acids. The V end lost 2 bases, the J end lost 2 bases, and 14 bases lay between the germline ends. CDR3 in DNA: TGTGCCTGGAGTTACGGACAGTCACTCACAGATACGCAGTATTTT. It translates to CAWSYGQSLTDTQYF.

This clone was found a few times. The rearrangement joins TRBV7-9 to TRBJ1-1; 8 nucleotides align to TRBD1. CDR1 and CDR2 (germline): SEHNR, FQNEAQ (reference sequence). This CDR3 spans 16 amino acids. Germline trimming cut 4 bases from V and 0 bases from J; bases unmatched to any gene: 7. CDR3 nucleotide sequence: TGTGCCAGCAGCTCTAGACAGGGGACGGTGAACACTGAAGCTTTCTTT. Residues: CASSSRQGTVNTEAFF.

The rearrangement joins TRBV2 to TRBJ2-7; 12 bases match TRBD2. Looked up from germline, CDR1 is SNHLY and CDR2 is FYNNEI. The J segment lost 3 bases and the V segment lost 0 bases, leaving 6 bases of the junction unmatched. The CDR3 spans 17 residues. CDR3 in amino acids: CASSEALGTSGFYEQYF. In DNA form, the CDR3 reads TGTGCCAGCAGTGAAGCGTTGGGGACTAGCGGGTTCTACGAGCAGTACTTC.

V gene TRBV7-6 combines with J gene TRBJ2-2, with 9 bases aligning to TRBD2. Germline CDR1 and CDR2: SGHVS and FNYEAQ. The CDR3 runs to 15 residues. Trimming took 5 bases from V and 3 from J; bases not matched to a gene: 4. The CDR3 region is CASSPTSGYTGELFF. Written as DNA, the CDR3 is TGTGCCAGCAGCCCGACTAGCGGTTACACCGGGGAGCTGTTTTTT.

The chain carries TRBV11-2 and TRBJ2-1; TRBD2 matches 8 bases. There are 15 residues in the CDR3. The germline gives CDR1 SGHAT, CDR2 FQNNGV. With 4 bases clipped from V and 7 bases from J, the junction kept 9 bases outside the gene matches. CDR3 sequence reads: CASSSKTSARNEQFF. In DNA, the CDR3 is TGTGCCAGCAGCTCAAAGACTAGCGCTCGGAATGAGCAGTTCTTC.

The V call is TRBV5-4, the J call TRBJ2-3; tentatively, D is TRBD2 (6 bases). Germline CDR1 and CDR2: SGHNT and YYREEE (reference sequence). V lost 3 bases, J lost 2 bases, and 10 bases lay in between. CDR3 length equals 14 residues. The chain's CDR3 is CASSWDFNTDTQYF. The CDR3, as DNA: TGTGCCAGCAGCTGGGACTTCAACACAGATACGCAGTATTTT.

The chain uses TRBV7-9 and TRBJ2-7; no definite D call. The CDR3 sequence is 14 residues long. Germline loops: CDR1 SEHNR, CDR2 FQNEAQ (reference sequence). Trimming stripped 0 bases from V and 0 bases from J, with 6 bases between. This CDR3 reads CASSLALRSYEQYF. Here the CDR3 DNA reads TGTGCCAGCAGCTTAGCGCTACGCTCCTACGAGCAGTACTTC.

The CDR3 bases are TGCAGCGTTGGGCGGGACAGCTCCTACAATGAGCAGTTCTTC. Translation gives CSVGRDSSYNEQFF. V usage is TRBV29-1 and J usage is TRBJ2-1; maybe TRBD1 (7 bases). Germline values: CDR1 SQVTM, CDR2 ANQGSEA. The CDR3 is 14 amino acids. Trimming took off 4 bases at V and 0 bases at J, with 10 bases between the two ends.

V and J are TRBV6-5 and TRBJ2-2; no clear D gene. The CDR3 runs to 12 residues. Trimming stripped 5 bases from V and 7 bases from J, with 8 bases between. The germline V gene encodes CDR1 MNHEY and CDR2 SVGAGI. The CDR3 nucleotides read TGTGCCAGCAGTGTTCCCGGCGGGGAGCTGTTTTTT. Protein: CASSVPGGELFF.

The sample holds one count of this clone. This chain uses TRBV6-4 with TRBJ2-3; a possible D gene is TRBD2 (6 bases). The CDR3 is 14 residues long. V was trimmed by 2 bases and J by 0 bases, leaving 6 bases between them. Germline CDR1 MRHNA, CDR2 SNTAGT. CDR3 DNA: TGTGCCAGCAGTGACGGGGGGAGCACAGATACGCAGTATTTT. Protein product: CASSDGGSTDTQYF.

The V gene is TRBV13, the J gene TRBJ2-1; possibly TRBD1 for D (7 bases). V dropped 2 bases and J dropped 7 bases, with 9 bases sitting between them. The CDR3 loop spans 13 amino acids. Germline V lookup: CDR1 PRHDT, CDR2 FYEKMQ (reference sequence). CDR3 amino acids: CASSLSGGNEQFF. The CDR3, as DNA: TGTGCCAGCAGCTTATCAGGGGGGAATGAGCAGTTCTTC. Based on the CDR3 plus reference TRBV13 and TRBJ2-1, the full variable domain is AAGVIQSPRHLIKEKRETATLKCYPIPRHDTVYWYQQGPGQDPQFLISFYEKMQSDKGSIPDRFSAQQFSDYHSELNMSSLELGDSALYFCASSLSGGNEQFFGPGTRLTVL.

The rearrangement joins TRBV18 to TRBJ2-5; the match to TRBD1 covers 7 bases. CDR1 is KGHSH, CDR2 LQKENI, per germline. The CDR3 extends over 17 amino acids. With 2 bases clipped from V and 5 bases from J, the junction kept 14 bases outside the gene matches. The CDR3 DNA sequence: TGTGCCAGCTCACCAGGCGCTACCACAGGGGATGGGGAGACCCAGTACTTC. Protein sequence: CASSPGATTGDGETQYF. Full variable domain (remainder filled in from reference TRBV18 and TRBJ2-5): NAGVMQNPRHLVRRRGQEARLRCSPMKGHSHVYWYRQLPEEGLKFMVYLQKENIIDESGMPKERFSAEFPKEGPSILRIQQVVRGDSAAYFCASSPGATTGDGETQYFGPGTRLLVL.

This clone has only one observation. The gene calls are TRBV29-1 and TRBJ2-1, with 11 nucleotides matching TRBD2. V trimming: 3 bases; J trimming: 2 bases; junction bases outside the gene matches: 12. The CDR3 consists of 18 residues. Germline V gene sequence: CDR1 SQVTM, CDR2 ANQGSEA. The DNA for the CDR3 is TGCAGCGTTGACGGGGTGACTAGCGGGAAGGGCACCTACAATGAGCAGTTCTTC. It translates to CSVDGVTSGKGTYNEQFF.

This chain uses TRBV4-3 with TRBJ2-7, with TRBD1 identical over 10 bases. The CDR3 loop spans 15 amino acids. The V and J ends lost 0 bases and 2 bases, in that order; junction bases with no gene match: 1. Germline values: CDR1 LGHNA, CDR2 YSLEER. The CDR3 is CASSQDGTGAYEQYF. As DNA, the CDR3 is TGCGCCAGCAGCCAAGATGGGACAGGGGCCTACGAGCAGTACTTC.

V and J are TRBV15 and TRBJ2-7; D perhaps matches TRBD2 (7 bases). CDR1 and CDR2 (germline): LNHNV, YYDKDF (reference sequence). V was clipped by 5 bases and J by 3 bases, with 14 bases between them. The CDR3 has 14 residues. CDR3 bases: TGTGCCACCAGCCCCCGGGGGGCCTACTACGAGCAGTACTTC. It codes for CATSPRGAYYEQYF.

The chain joins TRBV4-1 to TRBJ2-7, with TRBD2 identical over 10 bases. Germline V gene lookup returns CDR1 MGHRA and CDR2 YSYEKL. The V segment lost 0 bases and the J segment 5 bases; nucleotides outside the gene matches: 4. The CDR3 length is 15 residues. The CDR3: CASSQDGLAVDEQYF. CDR3 nucleotides: TGCGCCAGCAGCCAAGATGGACTAGCGGTTGACGAGCAGTACTTC.

The chain uses TRBV10-3 and TRBJ1-1; tentative D call: TRBD1 (6 bases). The germline V gene has CDR1 ENHRY and CDR2 SYGVKD. V lost 0 bases, J lost 4 bases, and 12 bases lay in between. The CDR3 runs 15 residues. The CDR3 sequence: CAISESVGAGTEAFF. The CDR3 DNA reads TGTGCCATCAGTGAGTCAGTGGGGGCCGGCACTGAAGCTTTCTTT.

The sample holds one count of this clone. The chain combines TRBV5-6 with TRBJ2-7; 7 bases align to TRBD1. Germline lookup yields CDR1 SGHDT and CDR2 YYEEEE. With V trimmed by 2 bases and J by 0 bases, 11 bases remained unmatched. This CDR3 spans 17 amino acids. CDR3 in DNA: TGTGCCAGCAGCTTTTCTACCTTGGGACAGAGCTCCTACGAGCAGTACTTC. As protein: CASSFSTLGQSSYEQYF.

V and J are TRBV25-1 and TRBJ1-2; 10 positions match TRBD1. The CDR3 is made up of 13 amino acids. Trimming took 8 bases from V and 5 from J; bases not matched to a gene: 5. Germline CDR1 is MGHDK and CDR2 is SYGVNS. The CDR3 sequence is CASRQGAIYGYTF. The CDR3 DNA is TGTGCCAGCCGACAGGGGGCTATTTATGGCTACACCTTC.

The chain carries TRBV19 and TRBJ2-3; TRBD1 agrees at 9 bases. Trimming cost V 5 bases and J 3 bases; bases outside gene matches: 9. The length of the CDR3 is 16 residues. CDR1 is LNHDA, CDR2 SQIVND, per germline (reference sequence). CDR3 nucleotide sequence: TGTGCCAGTAGTCCTTCCGGGACAGGGTGGACAGATACGCAGTATTTT. This sequence encodes CASSPSGTGWTDTQYF.

CDR3 DNA: TGTGCCAGCAGTTTAGGGGGACAGGGGACTGAAGCTTTCTTT. Its translation is CASSLGGQGTEAFF. V and J are TRBV27 and TRBJ1-1; 10 nucleotides agree with TRBD1. The CDR3 length is 14 residues. Looked up from germline, CDR1 is MNHEY and CDR2 is SMNVEV (reference sequence). V shed 2 bases and J 5 bases; nucleotides not matched to a gene: 2.

This rearrangement joins TRBV27 to TRBJ2-1; no clear D. Per germline, CDR1 MNHEY and CDR2 SMNVEV (reference sequence). The CDR3 is 16 residues long. V was clipped by 3 bases and J by 8 bases, with 20 bases between them. The CDR3 protein is CASSLMYSNSIDEQFF. CDR3 nucleotides: TGTGCCAGCAGTTTGATGTATAGCAATTCTATTGATGAGCAGTTCTTC.

V is TRBV12-5 and J is TRBJ1-4, with D hard to call. Per the germline V gene, CDR1 is LGHNT and CDR2 is FRNRAP. The V end lost 0 bases, the J end lost 0 bases, and 8 bases lay between the germline ends. The CDR3 has 16 amino acids. The CDR3 loop reads CASGLVTHATNEKLFF. DNA of the CDR3: TGTGCTAGTGGTTTGGTGACACATGCAACTAATGAAAAACTGTTTTTT.